The present T cell receptor (beta chain) was sequenced within a study of T cell changes during pregnancy in multiple sclerosis. The V end was cut by 3 bases, the J end by 2 bases, with 11 bases between. The CDR3 loop spans 14 amino acids. The method was immunoSEQ multiplex PCR; TCRdb's version includes in-frame clones alone and lacks a portion of them. The sample has about 26,000 clones; roughly 89% are singletons. The clonotype was recovered from a female donor with multiple sclerosis, enrolled in a pregnancy study. The chain couples TRBV23-1 to TRBJ2-7; D is possibly TRBD2 (6 bases). TRBV23-1 is known as an ORF, though its function is uncertain. Here the sequenced sample was CD8+ T cells from peripheral blood mononuclear cells, taken in the second trimester of pregnancy. CDR3 sequence reads: CASSQEGWPYEQYF. The CDR3 nucleotides are TGCGCCAGCAGTCAGGAGGGTTGGCCCTACGAGCAGTACTTC.